This T cell receptor (beta chain) emerged from a study of technical replicates of blood from a handful of donors (dated by TCRdb to about 2017). Library preparation used the immunoSEQ multiplex PCR assay. TCRdb mirrors the immuneACCESS table, restricted to in-frame sequences. Some clones are absent from its copies; in checked studies, under half trace to an unresolved V gene, and the reason for the others is unknown. Recorded for this sample are about 81,000 clones; 90% to 97% of them occurred a single time. Around 0.2% of the sample is taken by the ten largest. With respect to this clone: Its target antigen remains unknown. Base qualities were left out, and no much larger clone turns up one base away.

The CDR3 contains 18 residues, cysteine and phenylalanine counted. Only the CDR3 region is kept as DNA, spanning 54 bases read in frame from base 1. In the germline V gene, CDR1 corresponds to MDHEN and CDR2 to SYDVKM. V trim: 1 base; J trim: 2 bases; unmatched bases: 9. This sequence originates from a human donor in good health. The sequenced sample consisted of T cells isolated from PBMCs. The chain uses TRBV28 and TRBJ2-5; TRBD2 fits 11 bases in the junction. This receptor carries the CDR3 CASSLLAGGPMRQETQYF. At the DNA level, the sequence is TGTGCCAGCAGTTTATTAGCGGGAGGGCCGATGAGACAAGAGACCCAGTACTTC.